This is a list of T cell receptor beta chains from one sample in a study of low-dose radiotherapy and immunotherapy resistance in tumors. TCRdb re-called the reads through MiXCR, storing one row per CDR3 protein. This sample carries about 89,000 distinct CDR3 sequences, under 10% of them seen once, and the ten largest clones take 1%. The sequencing used PBMCs, collected before treatment. These receptors all stem from a male donor with prostate cancer. Both conserved end residues are part of each CDR3. Fields, in order: clone size, V gene, J gene, CDR3 protein. The size field is filled for only some rows; it gives once, few, many or a size class.

many	TRBV25-1	TRBJ1-3	CASSTPPGTAGNTIYF
many	TRBV20-1	TRBJ2-2	CSAHGQFANTGELFF
few	TRBV28	TRBJ1-6	CASQTHSYNSPLHF
.	TRBV27	TRBJ2-4	CASSLIPPGPKNIQYF
many	TRBV5-6	TRBJ2-2	CASRGLAGISGTGELFF
many	TRBV27	TRBJ1-1	CASRTRGAPEAFF
many	TRBV24-1	TRBJ2-7	CATSDDTGFEQYF
many	TRBV30	TRBJ1-2	CAWRRGGYTF
.	TRBV20-1	TRBJ2-3	CSARAGAGTDTQYF
many	TRBV30	TRBJ1-5	CAPGFTNQPQHF
many	TRBV29-1	TRBJ2-7	CSAAVGTRDEQYF
many	TRBV2	TRBJ2-7	CASSASRYEQYF
many	TRBV10-3	TRBJ2-2	CAISESRQGGTGELFF
many	TRBV20-1	TRBJ2-2	CSARLAGVDTGELFF
many	TRBV29-1	TRBJ2-7	CSVAGGGEQYF
few	TRBV19	TRBJ1-1	CASSPLDSVETEAFF
.	TRBV2	TRBJ2-7	CASSYDGSSYEQYF
many	TRBV4-1	TRBJ1-2	CASSQENTGGRNYGYTF
many	TRBV4-2	TRBJ1-1	CASSQDSLVNTEAFF
many	TRBV5-1	TRBJ1-1	CASSLGRLNTEAFF
many	TRBV5-6	TRBJ2-1	CASSSGQGFFDEQFF
.	TRBV11-2	TRBJ1-6	CASSSETGPLHF
.	TRBV20-1	TRBJ2-1	CSARVGGRARDEQFF
many	TRBV4-3	TRBJ1-5	CASSQESGGNQPQHF
.	TRBV27	TRBJ2-7	CASSLGRNNYEQYF
.	TRBV14	TRBJ2-1	CASSRAYNEQFF
many	TRBV10-3	TRBJ2-1	CAITAGGPDEQFF
.	TRBV14	TRBJ1-2	CASSPDRTGYGYTF
many	TRBV11-2	TRBJ1-1	CASSRGDQGWYTEAFF
many	TRBV11-2	TRBJ2-7	CASSLAWTGQQYF
many	TRBV28	TRBJ1-2	CASSPLGYGYTF
many	TRBV29-1	TRBJ2-3	CSVGGGGSTDTQYF
many	TRBV20-1	TRBJ2-3	CSAHTSVLTDTQYF
.	TRBV7-2	TRBJ2-1	CASTLGQGGEQFF
few	TRBV28	TRBJ2-3	CASSLNRVQRTDTQYF
many	TRBV9	TRBJ2-1	CASSVTAGGPLDEQFF
many	TRBV4-3	TRBJ2-7	CASSQVADSYEQYF
many	TRBV18	TRBJ1-5	CASSQQGRDQPQHF
many	TRBV20-1	TRBJ2-5	CSAPRLAAQETQYF
many	TRBV28	TRBJ2-3	CASSLGTGVSTDTQYF
many	TRBV7-8	TRBJ2-1	CASSLSRGLNEQFF
many	TRBV19	TRBJ2-5	CASSRLAGVQETQYF
many	TRBV28	TRBJ1-1	CASWDRGANTEAFF
many	TRBV6-5	TRBJ2-5	CASSGGETQYF
many	TRBV4-3	TRBJ2-2	CASSQEVARGSTGELFF
.	TRBV19	TRBJ2-1	CASSIGWTSGYNEQFF
few	TRBV3-1	TRBJ2-1	CASSASLAGAANEQFF
.	TRBV9	TRBJ2-7	CASSEETGASYEQYF
many	TRBV6-2/TRBV6-3	TRBJ2-7	CASRLTGLESGEQYF
many	TRBV5-1	TRBJ2-5	CASRSALAGVRETQYF
.	TRBV19	TRBJ2-1	CASSTRDSLFEQFF
many	TRBV6-1	TRBJ2-3	CASNTGGAGQDTQYF
many	TRBV6-6	TRBJ1-2	CASRTGAYPTF